A few counts support the clone carrying this T cell receptor (beta chain). The data were obtained in a study of shared clonotypes between healthy human individuals. Measured with immunoSEQ multiplex PCR; TCRdb has only the in-frame clones, and not every one. The sample shows nearly 1,000,000 clones, 60% to 85% of them seen only once. Germline CDR1 SEHNR, CDR2 FQNEAQ (reference sequence). CDR3 length: 13 amino acids. Trimming took off 6 bases at V and 2 bases at J, with 7 bases between the two ends. The sequenced sample was memory CD4+ T cells sorted from blood. Indicated subset: CD45RA-negative fraction. The origin of this receptor is a man between 18 and 35 years old in good health. The rearrangement uses TRBV7-9 and TRBJ2-2; D is uncertain. CDR3 sequence (DNA): TGTGCCAGCAGACCACGTAACACCGGGGAGCTGTTTTTT. Translated, it gives CASRPRNTGELFF.